This T cell receptor beta chain was captured in a study of T cells in women clearing cervical HPV infection. Study background: Case blood drawn at lesion detection; control blood after infection cleared. Findings and limits, study-wide: Repertoire richness, not evenness, was significantly elevated in CIN3+ cases versus controls.

Genomic DNA, averaging around 1,200 ng per sample, yielded TCR beta CDR3 via immunoSEQ. The assay was immunoSEQ multiplex PCR, and TCRdb's table has in-frame clones only and misses some. Listed are tens of thousands of clones; around 1.6% falls within the top ten. A remark on this clone: Its antigen is unidentified. The read ends 3 residues shy of where the CDR3 ends; the end is completed using the germline J gene.

Each participant carried one incident cervical HPV16 infection only. V dropped 4 bases and J dropped 7; count of bases not matched to a gene: 9. CDR3 length: 15 amino acids. Germline loops: CDR1 MGHDK, CDR2 SYGVNS. The sequenced sample was blood buffy coat. This sequence was found in a woman aged 18-69 years with a cervical HPV16 infection that either progressed to CIN3+ or cleared (not recorded which). This chain connects TRBV25-1 to TRBJ1-4; 7 positions agree with TRBD1. The CDR3 sequence is CASSARRGTGEKLFF. CDR3 bases read: TGTGCCAGCAGTGCCCGCAGGGGGACCGGTGAAAAA.